This TCR beta chain was sequenced in a study of T cells in Graves' hyperthyroidism and ophthalmopathy. Reasons for excluding patients were uncontrolled infection, other autoimmune disease, pregnancy or lactation. The diagnostic basis comprised clinical symptoms, serum thyroxine and TRAb, thyroid ultrasound and orbital computed tomography. This sample holds PBMCs from roughly 10 ml fresh peripheral blood. Trimming shortened V by 3 bases and J by 1 base, and 10 bases separated the two germline ends. This CDR3 spans 15 amino acids. Germline V gene sequence: CDR1 MNHNS, CDR2 SASEGT. There were TCR beta CDR3 regions amplified from RNA transcripts. Primed by the HTBI set, a first-round RT-PCR was run on the TCR CDR3. MiXCR, applied by TCRdb to the multiplex PCR reads, yields one record per CDR3 protein. Of about 610,000 distinct CDR3 sequences detected, about 14% appear once; the ten largest clones hold 4% to 5.5%.

This clonotype originated in a middle-aged woman with Graves' ophthalmopathy. The gene calls are TRBV6-1 and TRBJ1-5; D is uncertain. Sequencing was performed on blood. The CDR3: CASSDSEHSNQPQHF. The CDR3 nucleotides read TGTGCCAGCAGTGATTCCGAACACAGCAATCAGCCCCAGCATTTT.